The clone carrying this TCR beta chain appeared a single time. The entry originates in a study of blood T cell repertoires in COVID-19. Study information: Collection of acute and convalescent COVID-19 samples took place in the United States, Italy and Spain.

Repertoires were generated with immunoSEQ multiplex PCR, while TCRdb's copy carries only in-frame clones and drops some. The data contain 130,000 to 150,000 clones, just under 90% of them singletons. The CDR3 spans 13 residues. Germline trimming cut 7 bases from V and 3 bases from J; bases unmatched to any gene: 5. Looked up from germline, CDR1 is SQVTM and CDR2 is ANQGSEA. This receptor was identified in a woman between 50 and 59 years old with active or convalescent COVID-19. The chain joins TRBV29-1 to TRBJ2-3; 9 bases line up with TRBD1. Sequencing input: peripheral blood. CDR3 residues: CSATGTGTDTQYF. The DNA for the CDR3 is TGCAGCGCCACCGGGACAGGGACAGATACGCAGTATTTT.